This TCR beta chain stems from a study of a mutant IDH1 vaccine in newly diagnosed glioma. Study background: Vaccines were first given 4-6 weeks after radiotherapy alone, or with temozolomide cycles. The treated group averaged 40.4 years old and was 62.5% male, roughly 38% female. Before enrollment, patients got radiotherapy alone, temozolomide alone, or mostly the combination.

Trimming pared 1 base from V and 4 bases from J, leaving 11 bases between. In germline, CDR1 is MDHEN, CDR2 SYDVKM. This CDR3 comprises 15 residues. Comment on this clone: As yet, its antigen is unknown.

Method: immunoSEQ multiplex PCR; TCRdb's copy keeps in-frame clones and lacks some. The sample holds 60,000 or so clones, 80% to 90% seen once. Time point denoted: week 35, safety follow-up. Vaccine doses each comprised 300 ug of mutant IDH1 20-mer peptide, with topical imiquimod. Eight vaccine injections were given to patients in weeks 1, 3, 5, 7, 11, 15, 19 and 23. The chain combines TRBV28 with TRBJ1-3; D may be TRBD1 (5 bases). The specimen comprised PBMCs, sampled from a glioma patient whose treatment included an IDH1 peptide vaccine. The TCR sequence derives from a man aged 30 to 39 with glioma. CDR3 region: CASSLSGTQGNTIYF. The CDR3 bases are TGTGCCAGCAGTTTATCCGGGACCCAGGGAAACACCATATATTTT. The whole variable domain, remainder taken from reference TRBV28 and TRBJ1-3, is DVKVTQSSRYLVKRTGEKVFLECVQDMDHENMFWYRQDPGLGLRLIYFSYDVKMKEKGDIPEGYSVSREKKERFSLILESASTNQTSMYLCASSLSGTQGNTIYFGEGSWLTVV.